The source of this TCR beta chain is a study of OX40 agonist ivuxolimab in advanced cancers. Study context: Patients took ivuxolimab, an agonistic anti-OX40 (CD134) antibody. Each dose-escalation patient presented with hepatocellular carcinoma, melanoma, renal cell or head and neck cancer.

The method was immunoSEQ multiplex PCR; TCRdb's version includes in-frame clones alone and lacks a portion of them. This table holds over 80,000 clones, 80% to 90% found once. CDR1 and CDR2 from the germline V gene are MNHEY and SVGAGI. Trimming cost V 6 bases and J 6 bases, with 12 bases left between them. This CDR3 spans 13 amino acids. The chain joins TRBV6-5 to TRBJ2-1; D gene ambiguous. The source is an adult with an advanced solid tumor such as melanoma, head and neck, liver or kidney cancer. Sequences were derived from CD4+ or CD8+ T cells sorted from blood, sampled in a trial of the OX40 agonist ivuxolimab. CDR3 amino acids: CASRETNSNEQFF. The CDR3 region has the DNA TGTGCCAGCAGGGAAACTAATTCCAATGAGCAGTTCTTC.